These 15 T cell receptor beta chains came from one sample sequenced in a study of shared clonotypes between healthy human individuals. Data came from immunoSEQ multiplex PCR; TCRdb stores just in-frame clones and leaves some out. The sample holds about 2,500,000 clones; 90% to 95% are singletons and the top ten take about 0.13%. The sample taken for sequencing was naive CD4+ T cells sorted from blood. Specified subset: CD45RA+ positively selected. These receptors all come from a man younger than 35 in good health.

This chain links TRBV14 with TRBJ2-3; 7 positions match TRBD2. Germline assignment: CDR1 SGHDN and CDR2 FVKESK. The V gene end was trimmed by 0 bases and the J gene end by 8 bases; junction bases not matched to a gene: 17. CDR3 length equals 18 residues. The CDR3 DNA reads as TGTGCCAGCAGCCAAGAGGTGGCAGCGGGGAGTTCTTGGGGTACGCAGTATTTT. This encodes CASSQEVAAGSSWGTQYF. Complete variable domain (other parts from reference TRBV14 and TRBJ2-3): EAGVTQFPSHSVIEKGQTVTLRCDPISGHDNLYWYRRVMGKEIKFLLHFVKESKQDESGMPNNRFLAERTGGTYSTLKVQPAELEDSGVYFCASSQEVAAGSSWGTQYFGPGTRLTVL.

The chain joins TRBV7-2 to TRBJ1-4; D remains unclear. V shed 2 bases and J shed 0 bases, with 10 bases lying between them. The CDR3 is 16 residues long. Germline CDR1 and CDR2: SGHTA and FQGNSA. The CDR3 loop is CASSLYKSTTNEKLFF. The DNA of the CDR3 is TGTGCCAGCAGCTTATATAAGTCAACAACTAATGAAAAACTGTTTTTT.

About this clone itself: The same CDR3 is also encoded by other DNA sequences in this sample. The chain links TRBV29-1 to TRBJ2-7, with D hard to call. V dropped 2 bases and J dropped 1 base, with 3 bases sitting between them. Germline loops: CDR1 SQVTM, CDR2 ANQGSEA. CDR3 length equals 11 residues. The CDR3, as DNA: TGCAGCGTTGAACAGTCCTACGAGCAGTACTTC. Its translation: CSVEQSYEQYF.

The V and J genes are TRBV27 and TRBJ1-1, with a tentative D call TRBD1 (6 bases). Germline V gene data show CDR1 as MNHEY and CDR2 as SMNVEV (reference sequence). The CDR3 sequence is 13 residues long. With 5 bases removed from V and 10 bases from J, the gap between germline ends came to 17 bases. The CDR3 DNA is TGTGCCAGCAGTGCTCTCAAACAGGGACCAGCTTTCTTT. It codes for CASSALKQGPAFF.

The chain joins TRBV5-1 to TRBJ2-3, with TRBD2 matching over 14 bases. Germline-derived CDR1 and CDR2 are SGHRS and YFSETQ. The V and J ends lost 2 bases and 5 bases, in that order; junction bases with no gene match: 4. The CDR3 has 16 amino acids. The CDR3 loop is CASSFGTSGSQDTQYF. In nucleotides, the CDR3 is TGCGCCAGCAGCTTTGGGACTAGCGGGAGCCAAGATACGCAGTATTTT.

This clone was seen only a few times. This specimen includes other DNA sequences encoding the same CDR3. The chain carries TRBV5-1 and TRBJ2-7, with 11 nucleotides matching TRBD1. The V gene's germline CDR1 is SGHRS and CDR2 YFSETQ. V shed 4 bases, J shed 7 bases, and the junction held 7 bases outside the gene matches. This CDR3 contains 14 residues. CDR3 sequence reads: CASSPGTGGWEQYF. The CDR3 nucleotides read TGCGCCAGCAGCCCTGGGACAGGGGGATGGGAGCAGTACTTC.

The rearrangement links TRBV5-1 to TRBJ2-5, with D possibly being TRBD1 (6 bases). V was clipped by 4 bases and J by 4 bases, with 14 bases between them. This CDR3 has 14 amino acids. Germline V gives CDR1 SGHRS, CDR2 YFSETQ. Here the CDR3 DNA reads TGCGCCAGCAGCCCCACAGGGTACGGAGAGACCCAGTACTTC. As protein: CASSPTGYGETQYF.

In its sample, this clone was seen once. The rearrangement joins TRBV10-3 to TRBJ1-2; D perhaps matches TRBD1 (6 bases). The germline V gene encodes CDR1 ENHRY and CDR2 SYGVKD. Trimming pared 4 bases from V and 4 bases from J, leaving 13 bases between. The CDR3 contains 14 residues. CDR3 loop: CAISVRTETYGYTF. In DNA form, the CDR3 reads TGTGCCATCAGTGTTCGGACAGAGACCTATGGCTACACCTTC.

V is TRBV4-1 and J is TRBJ1-6; D unresolved. Germline lookup yields CDR1 MGHRA and CDR2 YSYEKL. The V end lost 6 bases, the J end lost 7 bases, and 19 bases lay between the germline ends. This CDR3 spans 16 amino acids. In DNA form, the CDR3 reads TGCGCCAGCAGTCCGCATCTGAATATGGGGAATTCACCCCTCCACTTT. This encodes CASSPHLNMGNSPLHF.

The V gene is TRBV2, the J gene TRBJ1-6, with no clear D. Trimming stripped 0 bases from V and 2 bases from J, with 5 bases between. The germline CDR1 and CDR2 sequences are SNHLY and FYNNEI. This CDR3 region has 15 residues. The CDR3 coding sequence is TGTGCCAGCAGTGAAGCGGGCACCTATAATTCACCCCTCCACTTT. Protein sequence: CASSEAGTYNSPLHF. Complete variable domain (other parts from reference TRBV2 and TRBJ1-6): EPEVTQTPSHQVTQMGQEVILRCVPISNHLYFYWYRQILGQKVEFLVSFYNNEISEKSEIFDDQFSVERPDGSNFTLKIRSTKLEDSAMYFCASSEAGTYNSPLHFGNGTRLTVT.

The V and J genes are TRBV5-8 and TRBJ2-3, with D perhaps matching TRBD2 (5 bases). The germline CDR1 and CDR2 sequences are SGHTS and YDEGEE. V was shortened by 3 bases and J by 3 bases, with 11 bases between the two germline ends. The CDR3 runs to 14 residues. In nucleotides, the CDR3 is TGTGCCAGCAGCTCGTGGTCGGGGACAGATACGCAGTATTTT. Its translation is CASSSWSGTDTQYF.

The chain carries TRBV5-6 and TRBJ1-5; D may be TRBD1 (5 bases). The CDR3 has 14 amino acids. Trimming took off 1 base at V and 7 bases at J, with 12 bases between the two ends. Germline CDR1 and CDR2: SGHDT and YYEEEE. The DNA for the CDR3 is TGTGCCAGCAGCTTGTTTCGGGGGAAACAGCCCCAGCATTTT. It translates to CASSLFRGKQPQHF.

The J gene is TRBJ2-2, the V gene TRBV10-3, with 9 nucleotides matching TRBD2. Trimming cost V 11 bases and J 6 bases; bases outside gene matches: 13. The CDR3 consists of 15 residues. Germline-derived CDR1 and CDR2 are ENHRY and SYGVKD. CDR3 in DNA: TGTGCCTCGCCGAGGACTAGCGACATGGCCGGGGAGCTGTTTTTT. This codes for CASPRTSDMAGELFF.

The genes are TRBV28 and TRBJ1-5, with 9 nucleotides matching TRBD1. Looked up from germline, CDR1 is MDHEN and CDR2 is SYDVKM. J gave up 0 bases and V 5 bases, and 8 bases lay outside the gene matches. This CDR3 has 17 residues. CDR3 sequence reads: CASSGQGNRYSNQPQHF. Here the CDR3 DNA reads TGTGCCAGCAGTGGACAGGGGAACAGATATAGCAATCAGCCCCAGCATTTT.

Comment on this clone: Other DNA sequences in this specimen translate into the identical CDR3. The J gene is TRBJ1-5, the V gene TRBV10-3, with D perhaps TRBD1 (5 bases). Germline CDR1 is ENHRY and CDR2 is SYGVKD. The CDR3 runs to 15 residues. V shed 0 bases and J shed 1 base, with 7 bases lying between them. The CDR3 region has the DNA TGTGCCATCAGTGAGTCGGGGGGGAGCAATCAGCCCCAGCATTTT. The encoded protein is CAISESGGSNQPQHF.